This T cell receptor (beta chain) was sequenced during a study of post-analysis software for immune sequencing data. Study-wide points: Patients had higher frequencies than controls of about 5 TRBV segments, including TRBV5-6, TRBV5-1 and TRBV20-1. Normalized Chao1 diversity was significantly lower in multiple sclerosis patients than in controls. Same-batch samples co-clustered strongly by F measure.

Unique molecular identifiers were present in the TCR beta cDNA libraries. TCRdb independently ran MiXCR on the PCR reads; one entry per CDR3 protein. The sample yields about 770,000 distinct CDR3 sequences, more than 45% seen once. V was shortened by 4 bases and J by 5 bases, with 11 bases between the two germline ends. The CDR3 has 13 amino acids. Concerning this clonotype itself: The antigen remains unidentified.

V and J are TRBV12-3 or TRBV12-4 and TRBJ1-1; D unresolved. The clonotype was recovered from a girl between 10 and 17 years old with multiple sclerosis. Input material: blood. The CDR3 is CASSSRPGTEAFF. CDR3 in DNA: TGTGCCAGCAGTTCGCGTCCCGGGACTGAAGCTTTCTTT.